This TCR beta chain was captured in a study of T cell responses to AZD1222 COVID-19 vaccine. Regarding this clone: Its specificity is unknown.

Clones were read by immunoSEQ multiplex PCR, and TCRdb kept only the in-frame ones, dropping some. The sample includes about 260,000 clones, 80% to 95% of them seen just once. The CDR3 has 11 residues. The V gene's germline CDR1 is ENHRY and CDR2 SYGVKD. Trimming cost V 10 bases and J 8 bases, with 12 bases left between them. General observations from the study: Regions 160-218 and 743-854 dominated among vaccine-associated CD4 TCRs spanning spike.

The rearrangement uses TRBV10-3 and TRBJ2-1; D remains ambiguous. The source of this sequence is an adult in good health. The sample consisted of peripheral blood, taken on day 0 of AZD1222 vaccination. Here the CDR3 DNA reads TGTGCCACCCGAATAGCATATGAGCAGTTCTTC. It codes for CATRIAYEQFF.